What follows are 24 T cell receptor beta chains derived from one specimen sequenced in a study of monozygotic twins with cystic fibrosis. Only in-frame clones appear in the TCRdb table, and some are missing; sequencing was by immunoSEQ multiplex PCR. Here the sample spans around 20,000 clones, around nine tenths being singletons. Source material: blood. These receptors were obtained from a woman aged 25-40 years with cystic fibrosis.

The chain employs TRBV7-8 and TRBJ2-7; no firm D call. CDR3 length equals 14 residues. Germline V gene data show CDR1 as SGHVS and CDR2 as FQNEAQ. Trimming cost V 2 bases and J 0 bases, with 8 bases left between them. This CDR3 reads CASSLSARSYEQYF. The CDR3 DNA follows: TGTGCCAGCAGCTTATCCGCCCGCTCCTACGAGCAGTACTTC.

This chain joins TRBV10-3 and TRBJ1-1; 8 nucleotides align to TRBD1. This CDR3 has 15 amino acids. Germline CDR1 and CDR2: ENHRY and SYGVKD. Trimming cost V 8 bases and J 0 bases; bases outside gene matches: 8. This CDR3 is CAIRRQGPMNTEAFF. Written as DNA, the CDR3 is TGTGCCATCCGGCGACAGGGGCCCATGAACACTGAAGCTTTCTTT.

CDR3 sequence (DNA): TGCGCCAGCAGCCAAGATGTCCGACTCACAGATACGCAGTATTTT. Translation: CASSQDVRLTDTQYF. The chain links TRBV4-3 to TRBJ2-3; no clear D gene. The CDR3 has 15 residues. The V gene's germline CDR1 is LGHNA and CDR2 YSLEER. The V gene lost 0 bases and the J gene lost 2 bases, with 9 bases spanning the gap.

This rearrangement joins TRBV18 to TRBJ1-1, with D tentatively TRBD1 (5 bases). Germline CDR1 KGHSH, CDR2 LQKENI. Trimming removed 6 bases at V and 1 base at J, with 15 bases between. This CDR3 has 15 residues. The CDR3 DNA is TGTGCCAGCTCGCCTTTGGGAAGGGGGAACACTGAAGCTTTCTTT. It encodes CASSPLGRGNTEAFF.

The V call is TRBV4-3, the J call TRBJ1-1; no reliable D call. This CDR3 has 15 residues. The germline V and J ends were trimmed by 0 bases and 1 base, with 9 bases remaining between them. The germline CDR1 and CDR2 sequences are LGHNA and YSLEER. CDR3 DNA sequence: TGCGCCAGCAGCCAAGAATCGAGCTGGAACACTGAAGCTTTCTTT. As protein: CASSQESSWNTEAFF.

V is TRBV18 and J is TRBJ1-1; no definite D call. V lost 5 bases and J 0 bases, leaving 7 bases between the germline ends. Per germline, CDR1 KGHSH and CDR2 LQKENI. This CDR3 spans 13 amino acids. CDR3: CASSEEMNTEAFF. The CDR3 nucleotides read TGTGCCAGCTCAGAGGAGATGAACACTGAAGCTTTCTTT.

This chain links TRBV14 with TRBJ2-5; no clear D gene. Germline CDR1 and CDR2: SGHDN and FVKESK. This CDR3 is 16 amino acids long. V gave up 0 bases and J gave up 2 bases, with 13 bases separating them. CDR3 loop: CASSQEYGRRQETQYF. For the CDR3, the DNA is TGTGCCAGCAGCCAAGAATATGGACGGAGACAAGAGACCCAGTACTTC.

This sequence joins TRBV6-5 and TRBJ2-7, with a weak D call TRBD1 (5 bases). CDR1 is MNHEY and CDR2 is SVGAGI in the germline V gene. Trimming stripped 0 bases from V and 4 bases from J, with 10 bases between. The CDR3 is 14 residues long. CDR3 region: CASSYSGDRYEQYF. CDR3 DNA sequence: TGTGCCAGCAGTTACTCAGGGGATAGGTACGAGCAGTACTTC.

The chain has TRBV5-1 and TRBJ1-2; D perhaps matches TRBD1 (5 bases). V was clipped by 4 bases and J by 4 bases, with 14 bases between them. Germline V gene sequence: CDR1 SGHRS, CDR2 YFSETQ. This CDR3 contains 14 residues. The CDR3 nucleotides read TGCGCCAGCAGCCAGATAGGGAGGGGCTATGGCTACACCTTC. This codes for CASSQIGRGYGYTF.

This rearrangement joins TRBV7-2 to TRBJ1-4; no firm D call. The V end was cut by 5 bases, the J end by 4 bases, with 11 bases between. Per the germline V gene, CDR1 is SGHTA and CDR2 is FQGNSA. The CDR3 loop spans 14 amino acids. DNA of the CDR3: TGTGCCAGCAGCCTAGGCAGTTATAATGAAAAACTGTTTTTT. Encoded protein: CASSLGSYNEKLFF.

The chain recombines TRBV2 with TRBJ2-5; 10 nucleotides align to TRBD2. Unmatched junction bases numbered 12, after V lost 7 bases and J lost 4 bases. The CDR3 sequence is 16 residues long. Per germline, CDR1 SNHLY and CDR2 FYNNEI. CDR3 residues: CASTSSSGGAGETQYF. In DNA form, the CDR3 reads TGTGCCAGCACCTCTAGCAGCGGGGGGGCCGGAGAGACCCAGTACTTC.

This chain links TRBV4-2 with TRBJ1-1; D is undetermined. The ends were cut back, 4 bases at V and 5 bases at J, with 11 bases in the middle. The CDR3 runs 13 residues. Germline assignment: CDR1 LGHNA and CDR2 YNFKEQ. The CDR3 coding sequence is TGTGCCAGCAGCCCCTTAGACGGTACTGAAGCTTTCTTT. Translated, it gives CASSPLDGTEAFF.

This rearrangement joins TRBV14 to TRBJ2-5, with 7 bases identical to TRBD1. With 3 bases clipped from V and 2 bases from J, the junction kept 3 bases outside the gene matches. The CDR3 is 14 residues long. Germline CDR1 and CDR2: SGHDN and FVKESK. DNA of the CDR3: TGTGCCAGCAGCCAGACAGGGCGTCAAGAGACCCAGTACTTC. Its translation is CASSQTGRQETQYF.

This chain uses TRBV7-8 with TRBJ1-5, with D possibly being TRBD1 (6 bases). Germline V CDR1 and CDR2: SGHVS, FQNEAQ. The CDR3 extends over 16 amino acids. The germline V and J ends were trimmed by 2 bases and 2 bases, with 13 bases remaining between them. In DNA, the CDR3 is TGTGCCAGCAGCTTACTCGAGGGGGGTGGCAATCAGCCCCAGCATTTT. Its protein product is CASSLLEGGGNQPQHF.

This chain uses TRBV13 with TRBJ2-7; 10 positions match TRBD1. CDR1 is PRHDT, CDR2 FYEKMQ, per germline (reference sequence). The CDR3 extends over 15 amino acids. Trimming at V came to 5 bases and at J to 2 bases, leaving 6 bases not matched to a gene. In DNA, the CDR3 is TGTGCCAGCAGCGGGGACAGGGGCGTTCCCTACGAGCAGTACTTC. Residues: CASSGDRGVPYEQYF.

The V gene is TRBV6-1, the J gene TRBJ1-2, with unresolved D. Germline V CDR1 and CDR2: MNHNS, SASEGT. The CDR3 length is 15 residues. Trimming stripped 1 base from V and 4 bases from J, with 13 bases between. The CDR3 DNA reads TGTGCCAGCAGTGAAGTAGGCGCAGTGATCTATGGCTACACCTTC. This codes for CASSEVGAVIYGYTF.

This clone has a single count. The V and J genes are TRBV6-5 and TRBJ1-2, with 8 bases aligning to TRBD1. The CDR3 extends over 15 amino acids. The germline V gene encodes CDR1 MNHEY and CDR2 SVGAGI. After removal of 2 bases from V and 2 bases from J, the junction contained 4 bases not matched to a gene. The CDR3 DNA reads TGTGCCAGCAGTTACGTGCCAGGGGGCAACTATGGCTACACCTTC. Residues: CASSYVPGGNYGYTF.

This clone was found once. This chain links TRBV5-1 with TRBJ2-5; no clear D. Trimming stripped 1 base from V and 3 bases from J, with 13 bases between. CDR3 size: 15 residues. Germline loops: CDR1 SGHRS, CDR2 YFSETQ. For the CDR3, the DNA is TGCGCCAGCAGCTTGACGTCGCGGAAGGAAGAGACCCAGTACTTC. It codes for CASSLTSRKEETQYF.

The gene calls are TRBV27 and TRBJ1-6; D is undetermined. The germline V gene encodes CDR1 MNHEY and CDR2 SMNVEV (reference sequence). V dropped 2 bases and J dropped 9 bases, with 11 bases sitting between them. There are 14 residues in the CDR3. CDR3 in amino acids: CASSLIPIFSPLHF. Written as DNA, the CDR3 is TGTGCCAGCAGTTTAATTCCGATTTTTTCACCCCTCCACTTT.

J is TRBJ1-5 and V is TRBV7-2; 7 bases match TRBD1. The CDR3 has 15 residues. From germline, CDR1 is SGHTA and CDR2 FQGNSA. V gave up 2 bases and J gave up 7 bases; unmatched junction bases: 8. In nucleotides, the CDR3 is TGTGCCAGCAGCTTATTTTATCAGGGGGACCAGCCCCAGCATTTT. Translated: CASSLFYQGDQPQHF.

V usage is TRBV29-1 and J usage is TRBJ1-1; no clear D gene. From germline, CDR1 is SQVTM and CDR2 ANQGSEA. The CDR3 is 15 residues long. V was clipped by 5 bases and J by 5 bases, with 21 bases between them. The DNA for the CDR3 is TGCAGCGTTAAGGCGGCGGACGGGCCCGCGACTGAAGCTTTCTTT. Its protein product is CSVKAADGPATEAFF.

The rearrangement joins TRBV6-5 to TRBJ1-6; D is ambiguous. Between the trimmed V and J ends, which lost 2 bases and 1 base, there was a span of 6 bases. This CDR3 has 15 residues. Germline CDR1 and CDR2: MNHEY and SVGAGI. The CDR3 loop reads CASSYGLSYNSPLHF. The DNA for the CDR3 is TGTGCCAGCAGTTACGGGTTATCCTATAATTCACCCCTCCACTTT.

V gene TRBV7-2 combines with J gene TRBJ2-4; 8 bases map to TRBD2. The junction had 4 bases not matched to a gene; V was cut back by 0 bases and J by 6 bases. In germline, CDR1 is SGHTA, CDR2 FQGNSA. The CDR3 has 15 residues. CDR3 residues: CASSLAGAGGNIQYF. The CDR3 DNA reads as TGTGCCAGCAGCTTAGCAGGGGCGGGGGGAAACATTCAGTACTTC. Based on the CDR3 plus reference TRBV7-2 and TRBJ2-4, the full variable domain is GAGVSQSPSNKVTEKGKDVELRCDPISGHTALYWYRQSLGQGLEFLIYFQGNSAPDKSGLPSDRFSAERTGGSVSTLTIQRTQQEDSAVYLCASSLAGAGGNIQYFGAGTRLSVL.

The chain recombines TRBV5-1 with TRBJ1-1; 10 bases are shared with TRBD1. The germline CDR1 and CDR2 sequences are SGHRS and YFSETQ. Trimming removed 3 bases from V and 5 bases from J; junction bases left unmatched: 7. CDR3 length: 15 amino acids. For the CDR3, the DNA is TGCGCCAGCAGCTCGCGGACAGGGGGGAATACTGAAGCTTTCTTT. Amino acids: CASSSRTGGNTEAFF.